The clone carrying this T cell receptor (beta chain) was detected a few times. The antigen is not known. These data come from a study of T cells in Graves' hyperthyroidism and ophthalmopathy. For the study at large: Before any treatment, at initial diagnosis, peripheral blood was collected.

TCR beta CDR3 sequences were amplified from RNA transcripts. HTBI primers were employed in a first-round RT-PCR of the TCR CDR3. One entry per CDR3 protein results from TCRdb running MiXCR on the multiplex PCR reads. The sample has roughly 720,000 distinct CDR3 sequences, approximately 15% seen once. This CDR3 is built from 12 residues. V was clipped by 0 bases and J by 13 bases, with 14 bases between them. The germline V gene has CDR1 GTSNPN and CDR2 SVGIG (reference sequence). Study results and limitations: Appearing also in blood were most of the thyroid clonotypes expanded above 0.001. Ophthalmopathy was distinguished from stable hyperthyroidism by 13 V-J signatures.

The chain employs TRBV30 and TRBJ2-3; D unclear. The sequenced sample consisted of blood. This TCR derives from a man aged 50-60 years with Graves' hyperthyroidism. CDR3 bases: TGTGCCTGGAGTGTGAGCTCGTTCTTTGAGTATTTT. Its translation: CAWSVSSFFEYF.